Below are 29 T cell receptor beta chains sequenced from a single sample in a study of Ad26.COV2.S vaccination and SARS-CoV-2 variants. The treatment was: around 19 received Ad26.COV2.S at low or high dose, single or two shots; 5 received placebo; per-sample allocation not given. Sample collection was performed on day 63 after the first vaccine or placebo injection. The protocol was immunoSEQ multiplex PCR, while the TCRdb copy is restricted to in-frame clones and leaves out a portion. The table has roughly 460,000 clones, 80% to 90% seen once; the top ten hold 1.5% to 2%. Sequenced material: peripheral blood, taken in a trial of Ad26.COV2.S vaccine versus placebo. These receptors came from a person aged 18-65 years who received the Ad26.COV2.S COVID-19 vaccine or a placebo.

The V and J genes are TRBV9 and TRBJ1-2; 7 nucleotides align to TRBD1. Germline lookup yields CDR1 SGDLS and CDR2 YYNGEE. CDR3 length equals 17 residues. J lost 4 bases, V lost 0 bases, and 12 bases had no gene match. The CDR3: CASSVDFRGQLSYGYTF. CDR3 sequence (DNA): TGTGCCAGCAGCGTAGACTTTAGGGGACAGCTATCCTATGGCTACACCTTC.

The chain is built from TRBV27 and TRBJ2-7; D may be TRBD2 (5 bases). This CDR3 is 16 amino acids long. CDR1 and CDR2 from the germline V gene are MNHEY and SMNVEV (reference sequence). Trimming cost V 3 bases and J 0 bases, with 15 bases left between them. The CDR3 DNA reads TGTGCCAGCAGTTTCCTAAGGACGGGGAGCTCCTACGAGCAGTACTTC. Residues: CASSFLRTGSSYEQYF.

The chain combines TRBV27 with TRBJ2-1; 9 positions match TRBD1. This CDR3 spans 17 amino acids. Germline V gene data show CDR1 as MNHEY and CDR2 as SMNVEV (reference sequence). V dropped 5 bases and J dropped 6; count of bases not matched to a gene: 14. The CDR3 here is CASSTTGGARIRNEQFF. The CDR3 nucleotides read TGTGCCAGCAGTACCACAGGGGGCGCGAGGATCCGCAATGAGCAGTTCTTC.

This clone was counted only a few times. The chain uses TRBV18 and TRBJ1-5, with D possibly being TRBD1 (6 bases). Germline lookup yields CDR1 KGHSH and CDR2 LQKENI. This CDR3 is 15 amino acids long. V gave up 3 bases and J gave up 0 bases, with 9 bases separating them. DNA of the CDR3: TGTGCCAGCTCACCTTGGGGGCCTAGCAATCAGCCCCAGCATTTT. It encodes CASSPWGPSNQPQHF. The full variable domain, with the rest looked up from reference TRBV18 and TRBJ1-5, is NAGVMQNPRHLVRRRGQEARLRCSPMKGHSHVYWYRQLPEEGLKFMVYLQKENIIDESGMPKERFSAEFPKEGPSILRIQQVVRGDSAAYFCASSPWGPSNQPQHFGDGTRLSIL.

The V and J genes are TRBV7-2 and TRBJ2-3, with D unclear. V lost 5 bases and J lost 6, with 21 bases in between. The CDR3 has 16 residues. In germline, CDR1 is SGHTA, CDR2 FQGNSA. Written as DNA, the CDR3 is TGTGCCAGCAGCCAACAAAGACTCTCCAACGGCGATACGCAGTATTTT. Protein product: CASSQQRLSNGDTQYF.

V usage is TRBV3-1 (or the pseudogene TRBV3-2) and J usage is TRBJ1-1; no clear D gene. The length of the CDR3 is 17 residues. Germline CDR1 LGHDT, CDR2 YNNKEL (reference sequence). V dropped 2 bases and J dropped 5 bases, with 21 bases sitting between them. Here the CDR3 reads CASSQLVGNFFRTEAFF. CDR3 in DNA: TGTGCCAGCAGCCAACTTGTTGGGAATTTCTTTAGGACTGAAGCTTTCTTT.

The genes are TRBV5-1 and TRBJ1-4; unclear D gene. Trimming cost V 2 bases and J 3 bases, with 17 bases left between them. Germline values: CDR1 SGHRS, CDR2 YFSETQ. This CDR3 comprises 17 residues. CDR3 in DNA: TGCGCCAGCAGCTTAGGCCAGAACTCAGGAGCTAATGAAAAACTGTTTTTT. It yields the protein CASSLGQNSGANEKLFF. The whole variable domain, filled in from reference TRBV5-1 and TRBJ1-4, reads KAGVTQTPRYLIKTRGQQVTLSCSPISGHRSVSWYQQTPGQGLQFLFEYFSETQRNKGNFPGRFSGRQFSNSRSEMNVSTLELGDSALYLCASSLGQNSGANEKLFFGSGTQLSVL.

The chain employs TRBV5-8 and TRBJ1-1; 8 bases match TRBD1. Germline trimming cut 4 bases from V and 6 bases from J; bases unmatched to any gene: 2. CDR3 length: 12 amino acids. Germline CDR1 SGHTS, CDR2 YDEGEE. CDR3 DNA sequence: TGTGCCAGCAGCGGACAGGGACCTGAAGCTTTCTTT. Translation gives CASSGQGPEAFF.

V and J are TRBV11-1 and TRBJ2-7, with 8 bases matching TRBD1. Unmatched junction bases numbered 8, after V lost 5 bases and J lost 2 bases. There are 15 residues in the CDR3. CDR1 SGHAT and CDR2 FQDESV come from the germline V gene (reference sequence). CDR3 protein: CASSEDRGSPYEQYF. The CDR3 DNA is TGTGCCAGCAGCGAAGACAGGGGAAGTCCCTACGAGCAGTACTTC.

This clone was detected a few times. The CDR3: CASSQGQGAANSPLHF. Written as DNA, the CDR3 is TGCGCCAGCAGCCAAGGGCAGGGGGCCGCTAATTCACCCCTCCACTTT. The chain joins TRBV4-1 to TRBJ1-6, with 8 nucleotides matching TRBD1. The CDR3 extends over 16 amino acids. From germline, CDR1 is MGHRA and CDR2 YSYEKL. V gave up 1 base and J gave up 6 bases; unmatched junction bases: 5.

The chain has TRBV11-2 and TRBJ2-1; TRBD2 matches 10 bases. Germline V gene lookup returns CDR1 SGHAT and CDR2 FQNNGV. Trimming cost V 5 bases and J 5 bases; bases outside gene matches: 6. This CDR3 spans 15 amino acids. The CDR3 spells CASSPGTSDHNEQFF. CDR3 nucleotide sequence: TGTGCCAGCAGCCCCGGGACTAGCGACCACAATGAGCAGTTCTTC.

The chain joins TRBV7-6 to TRBJ1-4; D not certain. V gave up 5 bases and J gave up 8 bases, with 15 bases separating them. The germline V gene encodes CDR1 SGHVS and CDR2 FNYEAQ. This CDR3 has 14 amino acids. The CDR3 nucleotides are TGTGCCAGCAGCCCACGGCCTGGGGAGGAAAAACTGTTTTTT. It codes for CASSPRPGEEKLFF. Drawing the rest from reference TRBV7-6 and TRBJ1-4, the complete variable domain is GAGVSQSPRYKVTKRGQDVALRCDPISGHVSLYWYRQALGQGPEFLTYFNYEAQQDKSGLPNDRFSAERPEGSISTLTIQRTEQRDSAMYRCASSPRPGEEKLFFGSGTQLSVL.

The gene calls are TRBV5-1 and TRBJ2-7, with D possibly TRBD1 on 5 matching bases. The CDR3 consists of 14 residues. Germline V CDR1 and CDR2: SGHRS, YFSETQ. With 1 base removed from V and 4 bases from J, the gap between germline ends came to 12 bases. The CDR3 loop reads CASSLTGQGYEQYF. CDR3 bases: TGCGCCAGCAGCTTGACAGGCCAAGGGTACGAGCAGTACTTC.

V and J are TRBV30 and TRBJ2-6; a weak D match, TRBD1 (6 bases). The CDR3 length is 14 residues. V shed 3 bases and J shed 2 bases, with 8 bases lying between them. Germline-derived CDR1 and CDR2 are GTSNPN and SVGIG (reference sequence). Here the CDR3 reads CAWRAGAGANVLTF. CDR3 coding DNA: TGTGCCTGGAGGGCAGGGGCTGGGGCCAACGTCCTGACTTTC.

The chain's CDR3 is CASSVAGGYNEQFF. CDR3 in DNA: TGTGCCAGCAGCGTAGCGGGAGGGTACAATGAGCAGTTCTTC. J is TRBJ2-1 and V is TRBV28; 11 bases agree with TRBD2. The CDR3 has 14 residues. V was pared by 6 bases and J by 4 bases, with 2 bases of the junction left unmatched. In germline, CDR1 is MDHEN, CDR2 SYDVKM.

The genes are TRBV24-1 and TRBJ2-5; D tentatively reads TRBD1 or TRBD2 (5 bases each). Trimming took 3 bases from V and 3 from J, leaving 13 bases between them. CDR1 is KGHDR and CDR2 is SFDVKD in the germline V gene. CDR3 length: 15 residues. CDR3 region: CATSDPKGPKETQYF. The CDR3 nucleotides are TGTGCCACCAGTGATCCCAAGGGACCAAAAGAGACCCAGTACTTC.

The CDR3 DNA sequence: TGTGCCAGCAGCCCCCGCCCGGGGATTGGAAACACTGAAGCTTTCTTT. Its protein is CASSPRPGIGNTEAFF. V is TRBV3-1 (or the pseudogene TRBV3-2) and J is TRBJ1-1; D gene unclear. The germline V gene encodes CDR1 LGHDT and CDR2 YNNKEL (reference sequence). The CDR3 runs to 16 residues. Trimming stripped 4 bases from V and 2 bases from J, with 17 bases between.

The chain recombines TRBV6-2 or TRBV6-3 with TRBJ1-4; 7 bases are a match to TRBD1. Per germline, CDR1 MNHEY and CDR2 SVGEGT. This CDR3 is built from 16 residues. V lost 2 bases, J lost 5 bases, and 8 bases stayed unmatched. The CDR3 DNA sequence: TGTGCCAGCAGTTACGTAACAGGGGTTCGGAATGAAAAACTGTTTTTT. Protein product: CASSYVTGVRNEKLFF.

The V call is TRBV5-1, the J call TRBJ2-1; 14 bases are shared with TRBD2. J was trimmed by 10 bases and V by 3 bases; bases with no gene match: 6. The CDR3 consists of 15 residues. Germline V gene lookup returns CDR1 SGHRS and CDR2 YFSETQ. The CDR3 DNA sequence: TGCGCCAGCAGCTCGACTAGCGGGAGGGCCGGAGAGCAGTTCTTC. Translation: CASSSTSGRAGEQFF.

V and J are TRBV7-3 and TRBJ1-1; weak D call: TRBD1 (5 bases). This CDR3 is built from 15 residues. V lost 5 bases and J lost 5, with 18 bases in between. Per the germline V gene, CDR1 is SGHTA and CDR2 is FQGTGA. As DNA, the CDR3 is TGTGCCAGCAGCCCCGGGGCAGGGTTTAGTACTGAAGCTTTCTTT. Translation gives CASSPGAGFSTEAFF.

Regarding this clone: One end of the junction varies from germline; a read error may be responsible. The V gene is TRBV14, the J gene TRBJ1-3; weak D call: TRBD1 (5 bases). This CDR3 spans 18 amino acids. The germline gives CDR1 SGHDN, CDR2 FVKESK. Written as DNA, the CDR3 is TGTGCCAGCAGACAAGGAGAGGGGCCCAATTACTCTGGAAACACCATATATTTT. It specifies CASRQGEGPNYSGNTIYF.

The chain links TRBV29-1 to TRBJ2-1; 7 nucleotides line up with TRBD2. The germline CDR1 and CDR2 sequences are SQVTM and ANQGSEA. The J segment lost 6 bases and the V segment lost 3 bases, leaving 5 bases of the junction unmatched. This CDR3 spans 13 amino acids. CDR3 coding DNA: TGCAGCGTTGATTTGGGACTAAGCAATGAGCAGTTCTTC. Residues: CSVDLGLSNEQFF.

This clone occurred a few times. The chain carries TRBV4-1 and TRBJ1-1; D uncertain. Germline V CDR1 and CDR2: MGHRA, YSYEKL. This CDR3 region has 14 residues. Between the trimmed V and J ends, which lost 1 base and 5 bases, there was a span of 11 bases. The CDR3: CASSQGSAGTEAFF. CDR3 coding DNA: TGCGCCAGCAGCCAAGGAAGCGCGGGGACTGAAGCTTTCTTT.

This chain links TRBV7-4 with TRBJ2-7; the D is unclear. Germline CDR1 reads SGHVT; CDR2 reads SQSDAQ. Trimming cost V 3 bases and J 3 bases, with 12 bases left between them. There are 14 residues in the CDR3. In DNA, the CDR3 is TGTGCCAGCAGCTTTCCAGATCTTTACTACGAGCAGTACTTC. Encoded protein: CASSFPDLYYEQYF.

Regarding this clone: The sample carries other DNA sequences with the same CDR3. The chain combines TRBV27 with TRBJ2-6; D not certain. The length of the CDR3 is 14 residues. From germline, CDR1 is MNHEY and CDR2 SMNVEV (reference sequence). Trimming pared 0 bases from V and 4 bases from J, leaving 4 bases between. In DNA form, the CDR3 reads TGTGCCAGCAGTTTATCCTCAGGGGCCAACGTCCTGACTTTC. Translation gives CASSLSSGANVLTF.

The chain is built from TRBV24-1 and TRBJ1-2; no clear D gene. The CDR3 is made up of 14 amino acids. Trimming pared 2 bases from V and 4 bases from J, leaving 10 bases between. Germline assignment: CDR1 KGHDR and CDR2 SFDVKD. The CDR3 nucleotides are TGTGCCACCAGTGATTCTCAGGTTAGCTATGGCTACACCTTC. Protein sequence: CATSDSQVSYGYTF.

This clone was seen once. The V gene is TRBV20-1, the J gene TRBJ2-7; D uncertain. The CDR3 extends over 10 amino acids. V was pared by 3 bases and J by 7 bases, with 7 bases between. Germline V gene lookup returns CDR1 DFQATT and CDR2 SNEGSKA (reference sequence). The CDR3 nucleotides are TGCAGTGCTAGGTTATTAGAGCAGTACTTC. Encoded protein: CSARLLEQYF.

The V gene is TRBV7-3, the J gene TRBJ2-5, with 12 bases that match TRBD2. Germline CDR1 and CDR2: SGHTA and FQGTGA. V lost 6 bases to trimming and J lost 2 bases; unmatched junction nucleotides: 4. This CDR3 has 15 residues. The CDR3 region is CASSRTSGTQETQYF. The CDR3 DNA is TGTGCCAGCAGTCGGACTAGCGGGACACAAGAGACCCAGTACTTC.

The chain has TRBV19 and TRBJ1-2, with D tentatively TRBD1 (6 bases). V lost 7 bases, J lost 8 bases, and 17 bases lay in between. Germline CDR1 reads LNHDA; CDR2 reads SQIVND (reference sequence). The CDR3 length is 13 residues. CDR3 nucleotides: TGTGCCAGTACTCAACAGGGAGGTTGGGGCTACACCTTC. Translation: CASTQQGGWGYTF.